The 8 T cell receptor beta chains reported below all come from one sample, sequenced in a study of cytomegalovirus exposure and HLA in healthy donors. Primers: 60 Vbeta forward and 13 Jbeta reverse. Measured with immunoSEQ multiplex PCR; TCRdb has only the in-frame clones, and not every one. Of 120,000 to 150,000 clones listed, 60% to 80% were seen once; the top ten hold 1.5% to 2%. The sample was PBMCs. The origin of the receptors is a woman aged 25 to 39 in good health and CMV-seronegative.

This sequence joins TRBV7-2 and TRBJ2-3, with 7 bases lining up with TRBD2. The CDR3 has 16 residues. V was pared by 5 bases and J by 0 bases, with 8 bases of the junction left unmatched. In germline, CDR1 is SGHTA, CDR2 FQGNSA. CDR3 DNA sequence: TGTGCCAGCAGCGGGGGGGACCGAATAAGCACAGATACGCAGTATTTT. This translates into CASSGGDRISTDTQYF.

J is TRBJ2-1 and V is TRBV7-3, with a tentative D call TRBD1 (6 bases). Germline assignment: CDR1 SGHTA and CDR2 FQGTGA. The CDR3 loop spans 15 amino acids. Deletions cut 4 bases from V and 6 bases from J, with 16 bases between. The CDR3: CASSSPSLGANEQFF. The CDR3 region has the DNA TGTGCCAGCAGCTCTCCATCGTTGGGGGCCAATGAGCAGTTCTTC.

The rearrangement links TRBV2 to TRBJ1-2; D might be TRBD1 (5 bases). There are 14 residues in the CDR3. V was shortened by 1 base and J by 5 bases, with 11 bases between the two germline ends. Germline values: CDR1 SNHLY, CDR2 FYNNEI. The CDR3 sequence: CASSEGRVGYGYTF. CDR3 nucleotide sequence: TGTGCCAGCAGTGAAGGCAGGGTGGGATATGGCTACACCTTC.

The rearrangement uses TRBV30 and TRBJ1-6; 9 nucleotides agree with TRBD1. The CDR3 covers 14 residues. Germline trimming cut 3 bases from V and 7 bases from J; bases unmatched to any gene: 4. The germline gives CDR1 GTSNPN, CDR2 SVGIG (reference sequence). The CDR3: CAWRGQGRNSPLHF. The CDR3 DNA reads TGTGCCTGGAGGGGACAGGGCCGAAATTCACCCCTCCACTTT. Supplemented by reference TRBV30 and TRBJ1-6, the full variable domain reads SQTIHQWPATLVQPVGSPLSLECTVEGTSNPNLYWYRQAAGRGLQLLFYSVGIGQISSEVPQNLSASRPQDRQFILSSKKLLLSDSGFYLCAWRGQGRNSPLHFGNGTRLTVT.

This chain joins TRBV5-1 and TRBJ2-2; TRBD1 agrees at 7 bases. CDR1 is SGHRS and CDR2 is YFSETQ in the germline V gene. Losses at the gene ends were 2 bases for V and 1 base for J; bases not matched to a gene: 2. This CDR3 region has 15 residues. CDR3: CASSFRTGNTGELFF. The DNA for the CDR3 is TGCGCCAGCAGCTTTCGGACAGGGAACACCGGGGAGCTGTTTTTT. The full variable domain, completed using reference TRBV5-1 and TRBJ2-2, is KAGVTQTPRYLIKTRGQQVTLSCSPISGHRSVSWYQQTPGQGLQFLFEYFSETQRNKGNFPGRFSGRQFSNSRSEMNVSTLELGDSALYLCASSFRTGNTGELFFGEGSRLTVL.

This sequence joins TRBV9 and TRBJ2-7, with TRBD2 as a possible D gene (6 bases). V dropped 3 bases and J dropped 0 bases, with 7 bases sitting between them. The CDR3 covers 13 residues. The V gene's germline CDR1 is SGDLS and CDR2 YYNGEE. The CDR3 loop reads CASSGDFSYEQYF. The CDR3 nucleotides read TGTGCCAGCAGCGGGGACTTCTCCTACGAGCAGTACTTC. The full variable domain, with the rest looked up from reference TRBV9 and TRBJ2-7, is DSGVTQTPKHLITATGQRVTLRCSPRSGDLSVYWYQQSLDQGLQFLIQYYNGEERAKGNILERFSAQQFPDLHSELNLSSLELGDSALYFCASSGDFSYEQYFGPGTRLTVT.

The genes are TRBV5-1 and TRBJ2-6; 7 positions match TRBD1. This CDR3 comprises 17 residues. Germline-derived CDR1 and CDR2 are SGHRS and YFSETQ. The V and J ends lost 7 bases and 0 bases, in that order; junction bases with no gene match: 10. DNA for the CDR3: TGCGCCAGCGCCTTTCCGGGACAGACCTCTGGGGCCAACGTCCTGACTTTC. This encodes CASAFPGQTSGANVLTF.

The V gene is TRBV5-1, the J gene TRBJ2-3, with TRBD2 identical over 9 bases. The length of the CDR3 is 16 residues. Per the germline V gene, CDR1 is SGHRS and CDR2 is YFSETQ. Trimming at V came to 2 bases and at J to 2 bases, leaving 6 bases not matched to a gene. Written as DNA, the CDR3 is TGCGCCAGCAGCTTAACAGCGGGGGGACACACAGATACGCAGTATTTT. Translating it yields CASSLTAGGHTDTQYF.